This T cell receptor beta chain was retrieved from a study of shared clonotypes between healthy human individuals. Turning to the study itself: The study enrolled a couple of women and a few men aged 18 to 49.

Libraries were prepared by immunoSEQ multiplex PCR; TCRdb keeps only in-frame clonotypes and omits some of them. The sample includes 1,500,000 or so clones, about 98.5% of them seen just once. The CDR3 is 13 amino acids. V was trimmed by 11 bases and J by 7 bases, leaving 17 bases between them. Per the germline V gene, CDR1 is ENHRY and CDR2 is SYGVKD. The rearrangement uses TRBV10-3 and TRBJ2-2, with D perhaps matching TRBD1 (6 bases). The TCR originated in a man aged 30 to 39 in good health. The specimen was naive CD4+ T cells sorted from blood. The subset was: CD45RA+ positively selected. CDR3 region: CAPPAGVDGELFF. As DNA, the CDR3 is TGTGCCCCGCCCGCAGGGGTTGACGGGGAGCTGTTTTTT.